This TCR beta chain was identified in a study of blood T cell repertoires in COVID-19. In the study overall: COVID-19 samples collected from the United States, Italy and Spain covered acute and convalescent phases.

The germline gives CDR1 LGHDT, CDR2 YNNKEL (reference sequence). The V and J ends lost 0 bases and 6 bases respectively, with 7 bases between them. This CDR3 contains 13 residues. Profiling relied on immunoSEQ multiplex PCR, and the TCRdb table lists in-frame clones only, not all of them. The sample shows around 430,000 clones, around nine tenths of them seen only once. Recruits, aged roughly 18 to 89 years, lived in roughly 22 US areas. The chain links TRBV3-1 (or the pseudogene TRBV3-2) to TRBJ2-3; D call uncertain. Sequencing input: PBMCs or T cells enriched from blood (not recorded which). The clonotype originates from a woman aged 50 to 65 who had recovered from COVID-19. The CDR3 DNA reads TGTGCCAGCAGCCAAGAACCCCGGGATACGCAGTATTTT. It encodes CASSQEPRDTQYF.